This TCR beta chain is from a study of T cell repertoires in aging, cancer and after chemotherapy. TCR beta rearrangements were amplified from peripheral blood genomic DNA. Multiplex touch-down PCR with TRB-A/B primers amplified rearranged V-D-J TRB sequences. TCRdb reprocessed the multiplex PCR reads with MiXCR, giving one entry per CDR3 protein. The sample lists a few thousand distinct CDR3 sequences; 25% to 30% were seen once. This CDR3 spans 14 amino acids. In germline, CDR1 is SGHRS, CDR2 YFSETQ. The V and J ends lost 3 bases and 5 bases respectively, with 14 bases between them. This clonotype was seen more than once but under ten times.

V and J are TRBV5-1 and TRBJ2-5; D remains unclear. The origin of this receptor is a human donor in good health. The sample was blood. In DNA form, the CDR3 reads TGCGCCAGCAGCTCCCACGACCTTTCGGAGACCCAGTACTTC. Translated, it gives CASSSHDLSETQYF.